The next 22 T cell receptor beta chains were all read from a single sample in a study of shared clonotypes between healthy human individuals. Naive CD8 cells lacked CD45RO, underwent positive selection for CCR7 and left out terminally differentiated effector memory CD45RA+ cells. Libraries were prepared by immunoSEQ multiplex PCR; TCRdb keeps only in-frame clonotypes and omits some of them. The sample yields around 2.1 million clones, around 93% seen once. Sequencing was done on a sample of naive CD8+ T cells from PBMCs. These TCRs come from a man aged 18 to 35 in good health. Some clones in this sample may be carry-over from other donors' samples.

This clone appeared once. This chain joins TRBV7-6 and TRBJ2-5; maybe TRBD1 (6 bases). V shed 3 bases and J shed 2 bases, with 13 bases lying between them. There are 15 residues in the CDR3. Germline V gene sequence: CDR1 SGHVS, CDR2 FNYEAQ. For the CDR3, the DNA is TGTGCCAGCAGCTTGGCCTGGACAGCGCAAGAGACCCAGTACTTC. This translates into CASSLAWTAQETQYF. Full variable domain (rest looked up from reference TRBV7-6 and TRBJ2-5): GAGVSQSPRYKVTKRGQDVALRCDPISGHVSLYWYRQALGQGPEFLTYFNYEAQQDKSGLPNDRFSAERPEGSISTLTIQRTEQRDSAMYRCASSLAWTAQETQYFGPGTRLLVL.

The chain uses TRBV19 and TRBJ2-7; possibly TRBD2 for D (5 bases). Between the trimmed V and J ends, which lost 4 bases and 5 bases, there was a span of 9 bases. CDR3 size: 12 residues. Germline-derived CDR1 and CDR2 are LNHDA and SQIVND (reference sequence). The CDR3 loop is CASSREQDEQYF. As DNA, the CDR3 is TGTGCCAGTAGTAGGGAGCAAGACGAGCAGTACTTC.

The J gene is TRBJ1-2, the V gene TRBV5-1, with 11 bases identical to TRBD1. The length of the CDR3 is 15 residues. The V and J ends lost 4 bases and 0 bases, in that order; junction bases with no gene match: 2. Germline V gene lookup returns CDR1 SGHRS and CDR2 YFSETQ. CDR3 DNA sequence: TGCGCCAGCAGCACGGGACAGGGGGCTAACTATGGCTACACCTTC. Amino acid sequence: CASSTGQGANYGYTF.

The chain couples TRBV5-6 to TRBJ1-2; no reliable D call. Trimming stripped 0 bases from V and 8 bases from J, with 8 bases between. The germline CDR1 and CDR2 sequences are SGHDT and YYEEEE. This CDR3 spans 12 amino acids. CDR3 in DNA: TGTGCCAGCAGCTTGGTCGCTGGGGGCTACACCTTC. It is translated as CASSLVAGGYTF.

DNA for the CDR3: TGTGCCAGCAGCTCAAGAGGACTAGCGGGAGCAGAGCAGTTCTTC. Encoded protein: CASSSRGLAGAEQFF. The J gene is TRBJ2-1, the V gene TRBV9; 13 bases fit TRBD2. The length of the CDR3 is 15 residues. The V segment lost 4 bases and the J segment 10 bases; nucleotides outside the gene matches: 8. Germline CDR1 and CDR2: SGDLS and YYNGEE.

The rearrangement uses TRBV11-2 and TRBJ2-4, with TRBD1 identical over 9 bases. CDR1 and CDR2 from the germline V gene are SGHAT and FQNNGV. CDR3 length equals 14 residues. Germline trimming cut 6 bases from V and 6 bases from J; bases unmatched to any gene: 6. The CDR3 loop reads CASRPKQGANIQYF. The CDR3 DNA sequence: TGTGCCAGCAGACCTAAACAGGGGGCAAACATTCAGTACTTC. Filled out from reference TRBV11-2 and TRBJ2-4, the complete variable domain reads EAGVAQSPRYKIIEKRQSVAFWCNPISGHATLYWYQQILGQGPKLLIQFQNNGVVDDSQLPKDRFSAERLKGVDSTLKIQPAKLEDSAVYLCASRPKQGANIQYFGAGTRLSVL.

V usage is TRBV4-1 and J usage is TRBJ2-3; a possible D gene is TRBD2 (5 bases). Germline V lookup: CDR1 MGHRA, CDR2 YSYEKL. The CDR3 consists of 15 residues. V was clipped by 3 bases and J by 2 bases, with 12 bases between them. In DNA, the CDR3 is TGCGCCAGCAGCCAGATCGGCCTAGCCACAGATACGCAGTATTTT. Encoded protein: CASSQIGLATDTQYF.

The sample holds one count of this clone. The genes are TRBV19 and TRBJ2-7; D ambiguous. Between the trimmed V and J ends, which lost 7 bases and 0 bases, there was a span of 13 bases. Per the germline V gene, CDR1 is LNHDA and CDR2 is SQIVND (reference sequence). This CDR3 spans 14 amino acids. CDR3 coding DNA: TGTGCCAGTACCCCTGGTTTTGGCTCCTACGAGCAGTACTTC. It yields the protein CASTPGFGSYEQYF.

Here the CDR3 DNA reads TGTGCCAGCAGCTACCGATACGCACAGGGGGCCTTCGGCTACACCTTC. As protein: CASSYRYAQGAFGYTF. V usage is TRBV13 and J usage is TRBJ1-2; 9 bases agree with TRBD1. Germline V CDR1 and CDR2: PRHDT, FYEKMQ (reference sequence). Trimming took 4 bases from V and 8 from J; bases not matched to a gene: 14. The CDR3 length is 16 residues.

This chain links TRBV9 with TRBJ1-2; a possible D gene is TRBD1 (6 bases). The CDR3 runs 12 residues. V lost 7 bases to trimming and J lost 5 bases, with 12 bases between them. Germline values: CDR1 SGDLS, CDR2 YYNGEE. CDR3 bases: TGTGCCAGCGGACAGCTGGGATATGGCTACACCTTC. Amino acids: CASGQLGYGYTF.

In regard to this clone: The same CDR3 also results from other DNA sequences found in this sample. The chain couples TRBV28 to TRBJ1-2; no clear D gene. CDR1 is MDHEN, CDR2 SYDVKM, per germline. The CDR3 totals 13 residues. V was pared by 3 bases and J by 2 bases, with 7 bases between. The CDR3 DNA reads TGTGCCAGCAGTTTGACGGTGAACTATGGCTACACCTTC. Translated, it gives CASSLTVNYGYTF.

As for this clone: At the DNA level, this CDR3 is encoded by other sequences in the same sample as well. This chain connects TRBV27 to TRBJ1-2; weak D call: TRBD1 (6 bases). Germline V gene lookup returns CDR1 MNHEY and CDR2 SMNVEV (reference sequence). Trimming pared 0 bases from V and 4 bases from J, leaving 12 bases between. The CDR3 is 15 residues long. CDR3 nucleotides: TGTGCCAGCAGTTTATCCGGGGGGGCAGGCTATGGCTACACCTTC. Protein sequence: CASSLSGGAGYGYTF.

The rearrangement joins TRBV6-4 to TRBJ1-2; D gene uncertain. Germline values: CDR1 MRHNA, CDR2 SNTAGT. This CDR3 has 14 residues. The V end was cut by 0 bases, the J end by 6 bases, with 11 bases between. For the CDR3, the DNA is TGTGCCAGCAGTGACTCGATAGCCGGGAATGGCTACACCTTC. This translates into CASSDSIAGNGYTF.

As concerns this clone: Other nucleotide sequences from this sample produce the same CDR3. V gene TRBV27 combines with J gene TRBJ2-7, with 11 bases that match TRBD2. CDR1 and CDR2 from the germline V gene are MNHEY and SMNVEV (reference sequence). CDR3 length: 14 amino acids. The V and J ends lost 5 bases and 3 bases, in that order; junction bases with no gene match: 3. The CDR3 coding sequence is TGTGCCAGCAGTACGGGGACTAGCGGCTACGAGCAGTACTTC. This translates into CASSTGTSGYEQYF.

This chain uses TRBV7-3 with TRBJ2-1, with 8 bases fitting TRBD2. Per the germline V gene, CDR1 is SGHTA and CDR2 is FQGTGA. The trim removed 5 bases at V and 4 bases at J, leaving 4 bases unmatched. This CDR3 region has 14 residues. CDR3 DNA sequence: TGTGCCAGCAGCCCAATAGCGGGGTACAATGAGCAGTTCTTC. It specifies CASSPIAGYNEQFF.

The genes are TRBV7-7 and TRBJ2-3; D may be TRBD2 (5 bases). V was shortened by 5 bases and J by 8 bases, with 23 bases between the two germline ends. CDR3 length: 16 residues. CDR1 and CDR2 (germline): SSHAT, FNYEAQ (reference sequence). Written as DNA, the CDR3 is TGTGCCAGCAGCGAGCTGTACTCCCTAGCTTCAGCTACGCAGTATTTT. Its translation is CASSELYSLASATQYF.

V is TRBV4-2 and J is TRBJ2-1; 12 bases align to TRBD2. Germline V CDR1 and CDR2: LGHNA, YNFKEQ. The CDR3 is 16 residues long. The J segment lost 8 bases and the V segment lost 5 bases, leaving 10 bases of the junction unmatched. CDR3: CASSATRTSGTHEQFF. The CDR3 nucleotides read TGTGCCAGCAGCGCTACCCGGACTAGCGGGACCCATGAGCAGTTCTTC.

This sequence joins TRBV2 and TRBJ1-1, with D perhaps matching TRBD1 (6 bases). Germline V CDR1 and CDR2: SNHLY, FYNNEI. The germline V and J ends were trimmed by 10 bases and 4 bases, with 16 bases remaining between them. The CDR3 extends over 13 amino acids. CDR3 sequence (DNA): TGTGCCATCAAAGAGAGCAGGGGCACTGAAGCTTTCTTT. Protein sequence: CAIKESRGTEAFF.

The chain couples TRBV19 to TRBJ2-2; D is undetermined. The CDR3 totals 13 residues. The V and J ends lost 3 bases and 1 base respectively, with 3 bases between them. Germline V gene data show CDR1 as LNHDA and CDR2 as SQIVND (reference sequence). CDR3 residues: CASSIKNTGELFF. In DNA form, the CDR3 reads TGTGCCAGTAGTATCAAGAACACCGGGGAGCTGTTTTTT.

This sequence joins TRBV7-3 and TRBJ1-1; D not resolved. This CDR3 has 15 residues. CDR1 and CDR2 from the germline V gene are SGHTA and FQGTGA. Trimming removed 4 bases from V and 4 bases from J, with 16 bases in between. DNA of the CDR3: TGTGCCAGCAGCTCATCGTACCAAGAGGCCACTGAAGCTTTCTTT. It is translated as CASSSSYQEATEAFF. Complete variable domain (other parts from reference TRBV7-3 and TRBJ1-1): GAGVSQTPSNKVTEKGKYVELRCDPISGHTALYWYRQSLGQGPEFLIYFQGTGAADDSGLPNDRFFAVRPEGSVSTLKIQRTERGDSAVYLCASSSSYQEATEAFFGQGTRLTVV.

This clone was seen once. The V and J genes are TRBV19 and TRBJ2-1; 7 bases are shared with TRBD2. With 5 bases clipped from V and 6 bases from J, the junction kept 10 bases outside the gene matches. CDR3 length: 15 amino acids. The germline V gene encodes CDR1 LNHDA and CDR2 SQIVND (reference sequence). The CDR3 bases are TGTGCCAGTAGTCCCGCTGGCGGGAGCAGCAATGAGCAGTTCTTC. Translated: CASSPAGGSSNEQFF.

V usage is TRBV19 and J usage is TRBJ2-1; maybe TRBD1 (7 bases). The CDR3 totals 15 residues. The germline gives CDR1 LNHDA, CDR2 SQIVND (reference sequence). V was pared by 3 bases and J by 7 bases, with 16 bases between. CDR3 sequence reads: CASSILGGGRNEQFF. The DNA of the CDR3 is TGTGCCAGTAGTATTCTCGGAGGGGGCAGGAATGAGCAGTTCTTC. The full variable domain, with the rest looked up from reference TRBV19 and TRBJ2-1, is DGGITQSPKYLFRKEGQNVTLSCEQNLNHDAMYWYRQDPGQGLRLIYYSQIVNDFQKGDIAEGYSVSREKKESFPLTVTSAQKNPTAFYLCASSILGGGRNEQFFGPGTRLTVL.